This T cell receptor beta chain is drawn from a study of blood T cell repertoires in COVID-19. This clone has just a few counts. V was clipped by 2 bases and J by 3 bases; unmatched bases: 3. The CDR3 totals 15 residues. Germline V CDR1 and CDR2: SGHTA, FQGNSA. In the original analysis: Estimation of nucleated cell counts was performed using reference gene primer amplification. Clones were read by immunoSEQ multiplex PCR, and TCRdb kept only the in-frame ones, dropping some. Clone size and the V and J calls come from that table; the DNA yielded D and trimming. The sample includes about 210,000 clones, about 91% of them seen just once.

The gene calls are TRBV7-2 and TRBJ2-7; 11 nucleotides agree with TRBD1. Sequencing input: peripheral blood. The receptor's source is a man in his late teens or twenties with active or convalescent COVID-19. The CDR3: CASSLHGTGGYEQYF. In DNA, the CDR3 is TGTGCCAGCAGCTTACACGGGACAGGGGGCTACGAGCAGTACTTC.